This T cell receptor (beta chain) was sequenced in a study of beta chain features in type 1 diabetes. Sequencing targeted expressed TCRB transcripts, as all isolated RNA had been reverse transcribed. This table comes from immunoSEQ multiplex PCR, and its TCRdb copy is limited to in-frame clones, with some not included. The sample yields approximately 120,000 clones, less than 40% seen once. Only a few counts were recorded for this clone. Its specificity is not known. Per germline, CDR1 SGHNT and CDR2 YYREEE (reference sequence). J was trimmed by 8 bases and V by 0 bases; bases with no gene match: 6. The CDR3 spans 15 residues. The study, taken as a whole, reports: Since sequencing was performed on cDNA, cells with high TCR expression could be over-represented.

The specimen was stem cell memory CD4+ T cells from blood. The clonotype comes from a woman aged 18 to 35 in good health. This chain links TRBV5-4 with TRBJ2-1, with 9 bases lining up with TRBD2. In DNA form, the CDR3 reads TGTGCCAGCAGCTTGGGTAGCGGGAGATTCTATGAGCAGTTCTTC. Amino acids: CASSLGSGRFYEQFF.